The 7 T cell receptor beta chains in this list originate from one sample, sequenced in a study of cytomegalovirus exposure and HLA in healthy donors. PCR was performed using 60 Vbeta and 13 Jbeta primers. Profiling relied on immunoSEQ multiplex PCR, and the TCRdb table lists in-frame clones only, not all of them. The data hold about 110,000 clones, with 74% observed a single time. The specimen sequenced was PBMCs. Source of these receptors: a man over 45 in good health and CMV-seropositive.

The rearrangement links TRBV5-1 to TRBJ2-7; D is undetermined. This CDR3 is 12 amino acids long. V was pared by 0 bases and J by 5 bases, with 6 bases between. Germline V gene lookup returns CDR1 SGHRS and CDR2 YFSETQ. As DNA, the CDR3 is TGCGCCAGCAGCTTGGACAATAACGAGCAGTACTTC. Encoded protein: CASSLDNNEQYF.

This clone has a single count. The chain employs TRBV18 and TRBJ2-5, with D perhaps TRBD2 (5 bases). The V end lost 8 bases, the J end lost 4 bases, and 5 bases lay between the germline ends. The length of the CDR3 is 10 residues. The germline gives CDR1 KGHSH, CDR2 LQKENI. CDR3 nucleotides: TGTGCCAGCGGAGGAGAGACCCAGTACTTC. This translates into CASGGETQYF.

The chain has TRBV18 and TRBJ2-2; no firm D call. The CDR3 spans 12 residues. V was trimmed by 4 bases and J by 3 bases, leaving 3 bases between them. Germline CDR1 KGHSH, CDR2 LQKENI. DNA of the CDR3: TGTGCCAGCTCACGAGACACCGGGGAGCTGTTTTTT. As protein: CASSRDTGELFF.

The chain recombines TRBV18 with TRBJ1-4; possible D gene TRBD1, 6 bases. With 4 bases removed from V and 4 bases from J, the gap between germline ends came to 7 bases. Germline CDR1 reads KGHSH; CDR2 reads LQKENI. CDR3 length: 13 amino acids. The CDR3 DNA sequence: TGTGCCAGCTCACGGGGGCTTAATGAAAAACTGTTTTTT. This encodes CASSRGLNEKLFF.

The chain uses TRBV4-1 and TRBJ1-1, with D perhaps TRBD1 (5 bases). The germline CDR1 and CDR2 sequences are MGHRA and YSYEKL. The CDR3 contains 15 residues. V lost 0 bases, J lost 5 bases, and 13 bases lay in between. The CDR3 DNA sequence: TGCGCCAGCAGCCAAGAAAACTCTCGGGGGACTGAAGCTTTCTTT. Encoded protein: CASSQENSRGTEAFF.

This clone has a single count. J is TRBJ2-3 and V is TRBV13; 10 bases agree with TRBD2. From germline, CDR1 is PRHDT and CDR2 FYEKMQ (reference sequence). Germline trimming cut 0 bases from V and 10 bases from J; bases unmatched to any gene: 7. This CDR3 spans 15 amino acids. For the CDR3, the DNA is TGTGCCAGCAGCTTAGGGAAGACTAGCGGGTTGGCGCAGTATTTT. The encoded protein is CASSLGKTSGLAQYF.

V is TRBV18 and J is TRBJ2-5; 13 nucleotides line up with TRBD2. V was clipped by 5 bases and J by 4 bases; unmatched bases: 10. Germline-derived CDR1 and CDR2 are KGHSH and LQKENI. The CDR3 sequence is 17 residues long. Written as DNA, the CDR3 is TGTGCCAGCTCATTACTCCCCGGACTAGCGGGAGTAGAGACCCAGTACTTC. This encodes CASSLLPGLAGVETQYF.